The 5 T cell receptor beta chains in this list originate from one sample, sequenced in a study of vaccination and CD4 T cells after COVID-19. Sequencing of cultured CD4+ T cell DNA used the Oncomine TCR Beta short-read assay. Using its own MiXCR run on the PCR reads, TCRdb lists one record per CDR3 protein. The sample yields roughly 20,000 distinct CDR3 sequences, about a third seen once. Their recognized antigens are unknown. Described time point: late sampling 161 to 241 days after vaccination in a few convalescent patients. Treatment here: approximately 11-day PBMC culture with coronavirus spike peptide pools or control peptides (ViraFEST assay). Sequencing was performed on CD4+ T cells from blood, cultured in vitro, taken about 7 months after SARS-CoV-2 vaccination. These receptors were obtained from a human donor who had recovered from COVID-19.

The J gene is TRBJ2-5, the V gene TRBV20-1; 12 nucleotides match TRBD1. This CDR3 has 16 residues. The J segment lost 5 bases and the V segment lost 5 bases, leaving 12 bases of the junction unmatched. Germline assignment: CDR1 DFQATT and CDR2 SNEGSKA (reference sequence). The CDR3 loop reads CSAADYRDRGHETQYF. The CDR3 coding sequence is TGCAGTGCTGCCGATTACCGGGACAGGGGGCATGAGACCCAGTACTTC.

CDR3 amino acids: CAISESSGRAYNEQFF. The CDR3 DNA follows: TGTGCCATCAGTGAGTCAAGCGGGAGGGCGTACAATGAGCAGTTCTTC. The chain links TRBV10-3 to TRBJ2-1; 10 bases are a match to TRBD2. The J segment lost 4 bases and the V segment lost 0 bases, leaving 3 bases of the junction unmatched. Germline V CDR1 and CDR2: ENHRY, SYGVKD. The length of the CDR3 is 16 residues.

The genes are TRBV11-2 and TRBJ2-1, with 7 bases lining up with TRBD2. Germline-derived CDR1 and CDR2 are SGHAT and FQNNGV. With V trimmed by 5 bases and J by 8 bases, 9 bases remained unmatched. CDR3 size: 14 residues. CDR3 in amino acids: CASSPPGGGDEQFF. The CDR3 DNA reads as TGTGCCAGCAGCCCCCCTGGGGGAGGGGATGAGCAGTTCTTC.

CDR3 sequence (DNA): TGTGCCAGTAGTGGGGGTGGATCCTACGAGCAGTACTTC. This encodes CASSGGGSYEQYF. The chain is built from TRBV19 and TRBJ2-7, with D possibly being TRBD1 or TRBD2 (5 bases each). In germline, CDR1 is LNHDA, CDR2 SQIVND (reference sequence). The CDR3 length is 13 residues. Trimming stripped 5 bases from V and 1 base from J, with 9 bases between.

The sample holds a few counts of this clonotype. The rearrangement uses TRBV7-8 and TRBJ2-3, with a tentative D call TRBD2 (5 bases). The ends were cut back, 6 bases at V and 2 bases at J, with 21 bases in the middle. The CDR3 is 17 residues long. The V gene's germline CDR1 is SGHVS and CDR2 FQNEAQ. CDR3 sequence: CASRPLRPSGFTDTQYF. Here the CDR3 DNA reads TGTGCCAGCAGACCCCTACGGCCCAGCGGCTTCACAGATACGCAGTATTTT.